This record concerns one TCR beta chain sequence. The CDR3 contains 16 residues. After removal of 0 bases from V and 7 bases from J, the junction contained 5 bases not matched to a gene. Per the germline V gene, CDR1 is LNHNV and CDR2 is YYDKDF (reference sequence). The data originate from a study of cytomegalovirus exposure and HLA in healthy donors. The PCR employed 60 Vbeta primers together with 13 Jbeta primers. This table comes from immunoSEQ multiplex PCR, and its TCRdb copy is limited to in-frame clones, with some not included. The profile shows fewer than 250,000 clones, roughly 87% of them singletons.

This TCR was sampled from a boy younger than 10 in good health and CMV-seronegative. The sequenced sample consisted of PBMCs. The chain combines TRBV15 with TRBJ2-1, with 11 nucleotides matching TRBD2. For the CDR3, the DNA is TGTGCCACCAGCAGAGATCTGGCTAGCGGGGGGAATGAGCAGTTCTTC. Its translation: CATSRDLASGGNEQFF.